This TCR beta chain comes out of a study of cytomegalovirus exposure and HLA in healthy donors. Looking at the study overall: The same platform was used for the 130 or so validation repertoires as for the 650 to 800 first-cohort repertoires, as reported in a later analysis. Study results and caveats: The study listed some 160 cytomegalovirus-associated TCR beta chains.

The repertoire was sequenced with immunoSEQ multiplex PCR; TCRdb's copy has only in-frame clones and lacks some. This table holds around 58,000 clones, around 89% found once. It was the approximately 110-subject validation cohort, separate from the approximately 620-subject first cohort, to which the donors belonged. As to this clone: What it recognizes is unknown.

Trimming shortened V by 6 bases and J by 3 bases, and 11 bases separated the two germline ends. Germline V lookup: CDR1 MNHNY, CDR2 SVGAGI (reference sequence). The CDR3 covers 14 residues. V is TRBV6-6 and J is TRBJ2-2; possibly TRBD2 for D (5 bases). The sequence derives from a woman under 30 in good health and CMV-seronegative. Source material: PBMCs. This CDR3 reads CASRAVEYTGELFF. The CDR3, as DNA: TGTGCCAGCAGAGCGGTAGAATACACCGGGGAGCTGTTTTTT.